The present entry profiles one TCR beta chain with its context. The data are from a study of CD8 T cells in Susac syndrome. Random hexamers were used to reverse transcribe an amount of about 0.5 to 1 ug RNA. Amplification of TCR beta CDR3 by immunoSEQ multiplex PCR spanned 54 Vbeta and 13 Jbeta. TCRdb re-analysed the immunoSEQ multiplex PCR reads in MiXCR, keeping a single row per CDR3 protein. The table lists 150,000 to 190,000 distinct CDR3 sequences, around 95% of them singletons, with 0.15% in the top ten. Germline lookup yields CDR1 SQVTM and CDR2 ANQGSEA. The CDR3 has 14 residues. Trimming took 4 bases from V and 2 from J, leaving 15 bases between them. Sequencing of TCR beta covered CD8+ and CD4+ T cells obtained from blood. Bulk CD8+ and CD4+ cells came from magnetic negative isolation; CD8+ TEMRA by FACS.

The clonotype originates from a human donor with multiple sclerosis. The chain links TRBV29-1 to TRBJ2-7; perhaps TRBD2 as D (6 bases). Sample: CD8+ T cells from PBMCs. This CDR3 is CSVVVRERPYEQYF. In DNA, the CDR3 is TGCAGCGTTGTGGTCCGGGAGAGACCCTACGAGCAGTACTTC.